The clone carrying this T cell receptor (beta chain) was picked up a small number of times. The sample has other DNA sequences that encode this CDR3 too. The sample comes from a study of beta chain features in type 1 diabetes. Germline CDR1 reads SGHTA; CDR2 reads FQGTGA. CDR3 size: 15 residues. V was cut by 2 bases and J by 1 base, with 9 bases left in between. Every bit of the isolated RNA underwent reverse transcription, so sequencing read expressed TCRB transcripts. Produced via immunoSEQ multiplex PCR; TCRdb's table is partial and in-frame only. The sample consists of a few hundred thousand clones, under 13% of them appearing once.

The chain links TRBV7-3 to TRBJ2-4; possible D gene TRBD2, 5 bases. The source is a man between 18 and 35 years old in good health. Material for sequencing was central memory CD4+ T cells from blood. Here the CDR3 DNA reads TGTGCCAGCAGCTTAGCGGGTGGGGCCAAAAACATTCAGTACTTC. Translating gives CASSLAGGAKNIQYF.